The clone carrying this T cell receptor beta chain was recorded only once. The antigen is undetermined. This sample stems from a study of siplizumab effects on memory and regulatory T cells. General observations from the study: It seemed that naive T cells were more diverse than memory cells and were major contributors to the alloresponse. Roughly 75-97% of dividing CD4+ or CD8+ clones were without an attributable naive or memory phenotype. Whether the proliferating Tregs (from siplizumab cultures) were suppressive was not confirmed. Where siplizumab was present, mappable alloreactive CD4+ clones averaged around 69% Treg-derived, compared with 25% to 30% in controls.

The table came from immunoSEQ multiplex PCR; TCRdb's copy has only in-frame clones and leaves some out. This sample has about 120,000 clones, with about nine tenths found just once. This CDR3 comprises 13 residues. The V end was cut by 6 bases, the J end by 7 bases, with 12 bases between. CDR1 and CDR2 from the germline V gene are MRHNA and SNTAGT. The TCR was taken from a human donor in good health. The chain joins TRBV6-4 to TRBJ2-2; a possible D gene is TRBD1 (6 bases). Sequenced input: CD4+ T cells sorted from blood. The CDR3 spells CASSVQGGGELFF. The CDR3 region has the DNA TGTGCCAGCAGCGTACAGGGCGGCGGGGAGCTGTTTTTT.